The present T cell receptor (beta chain) was sequenced within a study of blood T cells in healthy people across ages. Study-level points and caveats: Possibly confounding the expanded clonotype changes was the fact that donor CMV status was unknown.

Comments on this clonotype: Its antigen is still unknown.

Healthy Caucasian individuals from Russia aged about 6 to 100 served as donors. The second PCR ran about 6 to 11 cycles with a sample-barcoded 5' primer and J-beta primers. The template-switch adaptor, which had 12 random nucleotides, put a tag on each cDNA molecule. Every sample produced at least 3 million CDR3-containing paired-end reads. TCRdb ran MiXCR on the 5' RACE reads and lists one entry per CDR3 protein. The sample has 800,000 to 950,000 distinct CDR3 sequences, around 36% seen once. Trimming shortened V by 4 bases and J by 2 bases, and 16 bases separated the two germline ends. Germline assignment: CDR1 SGHRS and CDR2 YFSETQ. The CDR3 spans 15 residues.

The V gene is TRBV5-1, the J gene TRBJ2-7; TRBD1 or TRBD2 may be the D gene (5 bases each). The receptor's source is a man aged 18 to 30 in good health. What was sequenced was blood. The DNA for the CDR3 is TGCGCCAGCAGCCTCCCCCGGGGCAGGACCTACGAGCAGTACTTC. This sequence encodes CASSLPRGRTYEQYF. Using reference TRBV5-1 and TRBJ2-7 for the parts outside the CDR3, the full variable domain is KAGVTQTPRYLIKTRGQQVTLSCSPISGHRSVSWYQQTPGQGLQFLFEYFSETQRNKGNFPGRFSGRQFSNSRSEMNVSTLELGDSALYLCASSLPRGRTYEQYFGPGTRLTVT.